The 10 T cell receptor beta chains in this list originate from one sample, sequenced in a study of T cell clones after liver transplantation. Libraries were prepared by immunoSEQ multiplex PCR; TCRdb keeps only in-frame clonotypes and omits some of them. The sample has some 7,900 clones; roughly 80% are singletons. The specimen comprised CD8+ T cells from blood, sampled before liver transplant. The origin of the receptors is a human donor who received a liver transplant.

This chain connects TRBV27 to TRBJ2-7; D gene unclear. The length of the CDR3 is 13 residues. V lost 5 bases and J 1 base, leaving 9 bases between the germline ends. Germline values: CDR1 MNHEY, CDR2 SMNVEV (reference sequence). The CDR3 DNA follows: TGTGCCAGCAGTGTTCCCGGTTCCTACGAGCAGTACTTC. Its translation: CASSVPGSYEQYF.

V usage is TRBV10-3 and J usage is TRBJ2-7; D is unresolved. This CDR3 has 12 residues. The V and J ends lost 4 bases and 5 bases respectively, with 9 bases between them. Germline V gives CDR1 ENHRY, CDR2 SYGVKD. The CDR3 protein is CAISASNNEQYF. Here the CDR3 DNA reads TGTGCCATCAGTGCTTCCAACAACGAGCAGTACTTC.

The V and J genes are TRBV15 and TRBJ2-2, with 12 bases identical to TRBD2. Per germline, CDR1 LNHNV and CDR2 YYDKDF (reference sequence). The CDR3 contains 16 residues. The ends lost 1 base at V and 3 bases at J; junction bases unmatched: 0. This CDR3 is CATSRGLAGDTGELFF. The CDR3 bases are TGTGCCACCAGCAGAGGACTAGCGGGAGACACCGGGGAGCTGTTTTTT.

This rearrangement joins TRBV19 to TRBJ2-3; 8 bases are shared with TRBD1. With V trimmed by 1 base and J by 1 base, 7 bases remained unmatched. This CDR3 comprises 17 residues. Germline V lookup: CDR1 LNHDA, CDR2 SQIVND (reference sequence). This chain's CDR3 is CASSIVGRGQGTDTQYF. The CDR3, as DNA: TGTGCCAGTAGTATAGTGGGCAGGGGGCAGGGCACAGATACGCAGTATTTT.

The rearrangement links TRBV5-5 to TRBJ1-1; TRBD1 aligns across 7 bases. CDR3 length: 13 amino acids. Germline trimming cut 5 bases from V and 4 bases from J; bases unmatched to any gene: 5. Germline CDR1 is SGHKS and CDR2 is YYEKEE (reference sequence). CDR3 nucleotides: TGTGCCAGCAGGTCAGGGGGTAGCACTGAAGCTTTCTTT. Amino acids: CASRSGGSTEAFF.

The chain carries TRBV25-1 and TRBJ1-1; D unresolved. The V gene's germline CDR1 is MGHDK and CDR2 SYGVNS. The CDR3 contains 11 residues. Trimming stripped 8 bases from V and 11 bases from J, with 15 bases between. The DNA for the CDR3 is TGTGCCAGCGGCGGCGACGTGCGGGCTTTCTTT. Translation gives CASGGDVRAFF.

This clone has a single count. The CDR3 is CSVPSDGTYEQYF. The CDR3 DNA is TGCAGCGTTCCCTCGGACGGGACCTACGAGCAGTACTTC. This chain links TRBV29-1 with TRBJ2-7; maybe TRBD2 (5 bases). V was clipped by 5 bases and J by 2 bases, with 13 bases between them. Per the germline V gene, CDR1 is SQVTM and CDR2 is ANQGSEA. The CDR3 runs 13 residues.

CDR3 DNA sequence: TGCGCCAGCAGCGTACAGGGGTGGGGCAATGAGCAGTTCTTC. This translates into CASSVQGWGNEQFF. This chain uses TRBV4-1 with TRBJ2-1, with 7 nucleotides matching TRBD1. V shed 5 bases and J 6 bases; nucleotides not matched to a gene: 7. The CDR3 loop spans 14 amino acids. The V gene's germline CDR1 is MGHRA and CDR2 YSYEKL.

The V and J genes are TRBV5-4 and TRBJ2-7; the D gene is possibly TRBD2 (6 bases). This CDR3 is 16 amino acids long. Germline V gene sequence: CDR1 SGHNT, CDR2 YYREEE (reference sequence). The V gene lost 0 bases and the J gene lost 5 bases, with 18 bases spanning the gap. CDR3 region: CASSLDGGSAGDEQYF. The CDR3 nucleotides read TGTGCCAGCAGCTTGGATGGGGGGAGTGCTGGCGACGAGCAGTACTTC.

This clone occurred a few times. The V gene is TRBV27, the J gene TRBJ1-4, with 7 nucleotides matching TRBD1. V lost 5 bases to trimming and J lost 8 bases; unmatched junction nucleotides: 8. Germline assignment: CDR1 MNHEY and CDR2 SMNVEV (reference sequence). The CDR3 runs to 14 residues. For the CDR3, the DNA is TGTGCCAGCAGTCCCAGACAGGGACGGGAAAAACTGTTTTTT. Its translation is CASSPRQGREKLFF.